The subject of this entry is one TCR beta chain. Its specificity is not known. This specimen belongs to a study of vaccination and CD4 T cells after COVID-19. Trimming pared 6 bases from V and 5 bases from J, leaving 16 bases between. This CDR3 is 14 amino acids long. Germline CDR1 is SGHRS and CDR2 is YFSETQ. Treatment meaning: approximately 9-day PBMC culture with coronavirus spike peptide pools or control peptides (ViraFEST assay). Sequencing of cultured CD4+ T cell DNA used the Oncomine TCR Beta short-read assay. TCRdb reprocessed the PCR reads via MiXCR and lists one record per CDR3 protein. The repertoire holds over 10,000 distinct CDR3 sequences, with less than 30% as singletons.

The gene calls are TRBV5-1 and TRBJ2-3; D assignment may be TRBD1 or TRBD2 (5 bases each). The source was CD4+ T cells from blood, cultured in vitro, collected before SARS-CoV-2 vaccination. The TCR originated in a human donor who received a COVID-19 vaccine. CDR3 in amino acids: CASTPDSGGDTQYF. The CDR3 DNA sequence: TGCGCCAGCACACCTGACAGTGGGGGAGATACGCAGTATTTT.